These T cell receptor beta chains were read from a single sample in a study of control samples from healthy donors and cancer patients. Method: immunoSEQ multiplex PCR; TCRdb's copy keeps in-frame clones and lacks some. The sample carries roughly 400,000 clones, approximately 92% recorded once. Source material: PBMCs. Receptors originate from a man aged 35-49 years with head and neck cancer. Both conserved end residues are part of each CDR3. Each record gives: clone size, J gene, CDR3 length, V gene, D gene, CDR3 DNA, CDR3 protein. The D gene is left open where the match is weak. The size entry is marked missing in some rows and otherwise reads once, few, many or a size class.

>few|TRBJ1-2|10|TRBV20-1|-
TGCAGTGCTAGAGAGAGTGGCTACACCTTC
CSARESGYTF
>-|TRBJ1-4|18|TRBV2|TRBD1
TGTGCCAGCAGTGAAGCTCCTTTATTACAGGGGGCGAGCGAAAAACTGTTTTTT
CASSEAPLLQGASEKLFF
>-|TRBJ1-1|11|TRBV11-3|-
TGTGCCAGCAGCTTAGGGGGTGAAGCTTTCTTT
CASSLGGEAFF
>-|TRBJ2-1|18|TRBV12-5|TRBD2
TGTGCTAGTGGTTTGTTTCTAGCGGGAGCCTCAGCTCACGGAGGGCAGTTCTTC
CASGLFLAGASAHGGQFF
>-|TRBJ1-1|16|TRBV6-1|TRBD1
TGTGCCAGCAGTGGACCCAGATTGACAGGGGCCACTGAAGCTTTCTTT
CASSGPRLTGATEAFF
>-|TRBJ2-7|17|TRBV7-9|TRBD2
TGTGCCAGCAGCTCGTTGCCCGGGACTAGCGAAACCTACGAGCAGTACTTC
CASSSLPGTSETYEQYF
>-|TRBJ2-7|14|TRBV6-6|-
TGTGCCAGCAGTTACATCCAGCCGACCTACGAGCAGTACTTC
CASSYIQPTYEQYF
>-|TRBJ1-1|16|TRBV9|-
TGTGCCAGCAGCGCGTACGTTTTCCAGAGGGACACTGAAGCTTTCTTT
CASSAYVFQRDTEAFF
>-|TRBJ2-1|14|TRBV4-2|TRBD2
TGTGCCAGCAGCTCGACTAGCGGATACAATGAGCAGTTCTTC
CASSSTSGYNEQFF
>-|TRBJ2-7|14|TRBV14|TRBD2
TGTGCCAGCAGCCGACTAGCGGGAGGGTACGAGCAGTACTTC
CASSRLAGGYEQYF
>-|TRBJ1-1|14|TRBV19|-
TGTGCCAGTAGCATCGGGGGTTCGGGCACTGAAGCTTTCTTT
CASSIGGSGTEAFF
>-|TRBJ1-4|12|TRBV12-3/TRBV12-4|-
TGTGCCAGCAGTTTAGCGTATGAAAAACTGTTTTTT
CASSLAYEKLFF
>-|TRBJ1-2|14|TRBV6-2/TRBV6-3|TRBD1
TGTGCCAGCAGTATCTCCGGGACAGGAGATGGCTACACCTTC
CASSISGTGDGYTF
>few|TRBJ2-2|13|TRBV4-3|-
TGCGCCAGCAGTGAACGGAACACCGGGGAGCTGTTTTTT
CASSERNTGELFF
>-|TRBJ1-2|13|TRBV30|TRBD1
TGTGCCTGTCGCGGAGGGGGCCTCTATGGCTACACCTTC
CACRGGGLYGYTF
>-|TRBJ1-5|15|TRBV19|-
TGTGCCAGTAGTTCGAGGGGAACTGACAATCAGCCCCAGCATTTT
CASSSRGTDNQPQHF
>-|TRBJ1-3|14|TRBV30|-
TGTGCCTGGAGTCCCGGGTACGGCGGAAACACCATATATTTT
CAWSPGYGGNTIYF
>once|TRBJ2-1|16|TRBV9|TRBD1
TGTGCCAGCAGCGCCCCGTCTCAGAGGGGGCGGGATGAGCAGTTCTTC
CASSAPSQRGRDEQFF
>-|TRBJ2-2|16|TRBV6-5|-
TGTGCCAGCAGTTACGGGAGACAGCGAGGCCCCGGGGAGCTGTTTTTT
CASSYGRQRGPGELFF
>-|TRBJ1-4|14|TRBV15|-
TGTGCCACCGGTGAGGGGGGCACGGTTGAAAAACTGTTTTTT
CATGEGGTVEKLFF
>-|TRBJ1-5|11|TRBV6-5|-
TGTGCCAGCACCGGGGGGCGGCCCCAGCATTTT
CASTGGRPQHF